The rows below give T cell receptor beta chains drawn from one sample of a study of T-cell reconstitution after alpha-beta-depleted transplantation in children. One entry per CDR3 protein, called by TCRdb with MiXCR from the PCR reads. The profile covers around 190,000 distinct CDR3 sequences, with about 7% appearing a single time and approximately 6% taken by the ten largest. Sequencing used PBMCs, obtained before TCRalphabeta/CD19-depleted stem cell transplant. These receptors were collected from a boy between 2 and 10 years old with acute lymphoblastic leukemia, due to receive a stem cell transplant. CDR3s leave out the opening cysteine and the closing phenylalanine or tryptophan. Fields, in order: V gene, CDR3 protein.

TRBV7-9,ASSSGGYT
TRBV18,ASSPWDTSSGNTIY
TRBV28,ASSFFYKGGRSNEQF
TRBV6-1,ASGKVAGGQDTQY
TRBV28,ASRLRFPPQETQY
TRBV24-1,ATSDTGTDTEAF
TRBV20-1,SARDGRRNEKLF
TRBV28,ASRTSSGSYEQY
TRBV27,ASSLSQGAGKQF
TRBV12-3/TRBV12-4,ASTGQANSPLH
TRBV20-1,SAPNGGQETQY
TRBV12-3/TRBV12-4,ASSFTSGGYEQY
TRBV29-1,SVPDRGTYGYT
TRBV14,ASSHRTERREKLF
TRBV4-2,ASSFDRVGGELF
TRBV10-3,AISKETGGNQPQH